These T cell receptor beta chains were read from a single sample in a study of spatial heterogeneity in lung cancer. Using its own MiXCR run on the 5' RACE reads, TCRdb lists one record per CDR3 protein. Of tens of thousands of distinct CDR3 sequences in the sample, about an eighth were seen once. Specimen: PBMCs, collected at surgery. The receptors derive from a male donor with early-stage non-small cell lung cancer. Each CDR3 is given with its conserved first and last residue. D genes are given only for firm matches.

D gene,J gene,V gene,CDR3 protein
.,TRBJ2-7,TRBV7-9,CASSLDLASVEQYF
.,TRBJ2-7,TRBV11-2,CASSLVPLEQYF
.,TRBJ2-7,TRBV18,CASSPCVDQEEQYF
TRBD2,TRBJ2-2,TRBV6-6,CASSYSGGDGTGELFF
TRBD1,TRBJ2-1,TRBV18,CASSPAQGDYNEQFF
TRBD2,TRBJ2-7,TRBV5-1,CASSPTIISGDSYEQYF
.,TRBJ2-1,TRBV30,CAWSRLAGAYNEQFF
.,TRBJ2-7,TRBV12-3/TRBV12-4,CASSHRVHEQYF
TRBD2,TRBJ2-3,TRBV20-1,CSALTSGPTTDTQYF
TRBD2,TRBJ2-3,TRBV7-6,CASSYGLAGRTDTQYF
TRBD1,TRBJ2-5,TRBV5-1,CASSLEQGAPETQYF
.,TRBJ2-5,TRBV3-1,CASSQGTQYF
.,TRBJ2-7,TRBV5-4,CASSLVGRTYEQYF
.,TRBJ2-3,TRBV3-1,CASSQPQGSYTDTQYF
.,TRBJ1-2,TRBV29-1,CSVPAGNHWPPYGYTF
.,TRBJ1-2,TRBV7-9,CASRRANYGYTF
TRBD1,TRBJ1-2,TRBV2,CASSEDRGNYGYTF
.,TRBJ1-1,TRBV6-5,CASSYGGLNTEAFF
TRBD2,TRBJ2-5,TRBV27,CASSPFLGGGIGETQYF
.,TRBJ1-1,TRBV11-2,CASSLYLNTEAFF
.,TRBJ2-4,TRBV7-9,CASSLTGDVKNIQYF
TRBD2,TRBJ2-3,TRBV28,CASSLFRGGSDTQYF
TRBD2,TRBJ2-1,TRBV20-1,CSAVVAGGVDEQFF
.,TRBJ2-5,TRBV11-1,CASSSRRLDTQKYF
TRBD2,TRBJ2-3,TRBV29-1,CSVEIGGRPDTQYF
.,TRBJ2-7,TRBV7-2,CASSPLGVFSAYEQYF
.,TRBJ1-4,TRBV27,CASRGNRAVDEKLFF
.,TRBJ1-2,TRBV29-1,CSAKSGTSHGYTF
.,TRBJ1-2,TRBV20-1,CRSGGYTF
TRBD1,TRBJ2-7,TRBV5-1,CASSLRSRTGGYEQYF
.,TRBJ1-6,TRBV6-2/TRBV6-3,CASTIRRSNSPLHF
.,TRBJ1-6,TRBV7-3,CAAGTGTSFGPLHF
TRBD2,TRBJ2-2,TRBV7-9,CASSLAGRELTTGELFF
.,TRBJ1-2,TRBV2,CASSGGVVVANYGYTF
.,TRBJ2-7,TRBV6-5,CASSYSTPYYEQYF
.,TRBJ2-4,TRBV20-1,CSARDLDIQYF
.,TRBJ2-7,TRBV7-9,CASSPRDGYLSLSYEQYF
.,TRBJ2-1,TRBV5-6,CASSLWVLTYNEQFF
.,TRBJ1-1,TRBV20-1,CSARASGTEAFF